This section outlines one T cell receptor beta chain sequence together with its context. The data belong to a study of brain metastases from non-small cell lung cancer. Only in-frame clones appear in the TCRdb table, and some are missing; sequencing was by immunoSEQ multiplex PCR. The sample carries 950 or so clones, approximately 89% recorded once. This TCR came from a donor at least 40 years old with non-small cell lung cancer. Sequencing was performed on tumor-adjacent normal tissue.

The CDR3 nucleotides are TGTGCCAGCAGTTGGGACTTCCTCGCGAACTACAATGAGCAGTTCTTC. It yields the protein CASSWDFLANYNEQFF. This chain links TRBV6-5 with TRBJ2-1; the D gene is possibly TRBD2 (6 bases). Trimming cost V 4 bases and J 3 bases, with 16 bases left between them. Germline loops: CDR1 MNHEY, CDR2 SVGAGI. This CDR3 comprises 16 residues.